What follows are 24 T cell receptor beta chains derived from one specimen sequenced in a study of Tregs in tolerant kidney transplant recipients. Using immunoSEQ multiplex PCR, the repertoire was profiled, and TCRdb retains in-frame clones only, with some absent. The data hold about 120,000 clones, with roughly 92% observed a single time. The source material was CD4+ T cells from blood. The receptors here all came from a human donor in good health.

This sequence joins TRBV11-3 and TRBJ2-3; 13 bases are a match to TRBD2. V trimming: 1 base; J trimming: 9 bases; junction bases outside the gene matches: 4. Germline V gene lookup returns CDR1 SGHNT and CDR2 YENEEA. This CDR3 is 15 amino acids long. CDR3 in DNA: TGTGCCAGCAGCTTAGGCGGGACTAGCGGGAACACGCAGTATTTT. It yields the protein CASSLGGTSGNTQYF. The full variable domain, completed using reference TRBV11-3 and TRBJ2-3, is EAGVVQSPRYKIIEKKQPVAFWCNPISGHNTLYWYLQNLGQGPELLIRYENEEAVDDSQLPKDRFSAERLKGVDSTLKIQPAELGDSAVYLCASSLGGTSGNTQYFGPGTRLTVL.

This chain links TRBV18 with TRBJ2-7; 11 bases line up with TRBD2. V shed 6 bases and J 5 bases; nucleotides not matched to a gene: 9. The CDR3 spans 15 residues. Germline assignment: CDR1 KGHSH and CDR2 LQKENI. The CDR3 sequence: CASSPYSGGADEQYF. In DNA, the CDR3 is TGTGCCAGCTCGCCCTATAGCGGGGGGGCCGACGAGCAGTACTTC.

This chain joins TRBV6-1 and TRBJ1-5; a possible D gene is TRBD1 (5 bases). V was pared by 3 bases and J by 0 bases, with 15 bases between. Per germline, CDR1 MNHNS and CDR2 SASEGT. The CDR3 covers 17 residues. This CDR3 is CASSDQPQVNSNQPQHF. The CDR3 nucleotides read TGTGCCAGCAGTGACCAACCACAGGTCAATAGCAATCAGCCCCAGCATTTT.

The chain joins TRBV21-1 to TRBJ2-7; the D call TRBD1 from the table was never checked on the DNA. TRBV21-1 counts as a pseudogene. The CDR3 loop spans 14 amino acids. This CDR3 is CASSKDRIIGEQYF. The CDR3 region has the DNA TGTGCCAGCAGCAAGGACAGGATAATCGGCGAGCAGTACTTC.

This clone was seen a single time. The chain uses TRBV5-1 and TRBJ1-5; possible D gene TRBD1, 6 bases. The CDR3 contains 15 residues. Trimming pared 2 bases from V and 5 bases from J, leaving 14 bases between. Germline lookup yields CDR1 SGHRS and CDR2 YFSETQ. Written as DNA, the CDR3 is TGCGCCAGCAGCTTTAATGGGGGGCCGGATCAGCCCCAGCATTTT. Amino acid sequence: CASSFNGGPDQPQHF.

CDR3 sequence: CASSLDQPHGHSPLHF. As DNA, the CDR3 is TGCGCCAGCAGCTTGGATCAGCCTCACGGCCATTCACCCCTCCACTTT. This chain links TRBV5-1 with TRBJ1-6; D uncertain. The CDR3 loop spans 16 amino acids. CDR1 SGHRS and CDR2 YFSETQ come from the germline V gene. The V end was cut by 0 bases, the J end by 8 bases, with 15 bases between.

The gene calls are TRBV6-5 and TRBJ2-1; 10 bases match TRBD1. Per germline, CDR1 MNHEY and CDR2 SVGAGI. The CDR3 is 15 amino acids. Trimming at V came to 5 bases and at J to 2 bases, leaving 3 bases not matched to a gene. CDR3 sequence reads: CASSPDRGPYNEQFF. CDR3 nucleotides: TGTGCCAGCAGTCCCGACAGGGGGCCCTACAATGAGCAGTTCTTC.

The genes are TRBV6-1 and TRBJ1-5; TRBD1 matches 7 bases. This CDR3 contains 17 residues. The J segment lost 4 bases and the V segment lost 2 bases, leaving 11 bases of the junction unmatched. The germline gives CDR1 MNHNS, CDR2 SASEGT. The CDR3 DNA sequence: TGTGCCAGCAGTGAAATAAGGGGGCAGGGAACTAATCAGCCCCAGCATTTT. Translated: CASSEIRGQGTNQPQHF.

The J gene is TRBJ2-5, the V gene TRBV14; D unclear. There are 15 residues in the CDR3. Trimming shortened V by 1 base and J by 2 bases, and 11 bases separated the two germline ends. Germline CDR1 and CDR2: SGHDN and FVKESK. In DNA form, the CDR3 reads TGTGCCAGCAGCCAAGCTTGGGGATTACAAGAGACCCAGTACTTC. This codes for CASSQAWGLQETQYF.

The chain uses TRBV6-6 and TRBJ2-3, with D maybe TRBD1 (6 bases). The CDR3 loop spans 13 amino acids. V was pared by 6 bases and J by 7 bases, with 14 bases between. Germline CDR1 MNHNY, CDR2 SVGAGI (reference sequence). CDR3 DNA sequence: TGTGCCAGCAGACAGGGCTCCATGAATACGCAGTATTTT. The encoded protein is CASRQGSMNTQYF.

The rearrangement uses TRBV2 and TRBJ2-5; D not certain. CDR1 SNHLY and CDR2 FYNNEI come from the germline V gene. The ends were cut back, 6 bases at V and 4 bases at J, with 6 bases in the middle. The CDR3 sequence is 11 residues long. The CDR3 nucleotides read TGTGCCAGCAGGGAATTAGAGACCCAGTACTTC. This codes for CASRELETQYF.

The J gene is TRBJ2-3, the V gene TRBV13; D is uncertain. The CDR3 is 15 residues long. Germline V lookup: CDR1 PRHDT, CDR2 FYEKMQ (reference sequence). V shed 3 bases and J shed 2 bases, with 12 bases lying between them. The chain's CDR3 is CASSLGISFTDTQYF. The CDR3 region has the DNA TGTGCCAGCAGCTTGGGCATTTCATTCACAGATACGCAGTATTTT.

With regard to this clone: The junction departs from the called germline gene at one end, perhaps through a read error. J is TRBJ1-3 and V is TRBV7-7; D gene uncertain. This CDR3 region has 15 residues. Germline CDR1 SSHAT, CDR2 FNYEAQ (reference sequence). CDR3 in amino acids: CASSDPGETGNTIYF. CDR3 DNA sequence: TGTGCTAGCAGCGACCCCGGGGAAACTGGAAACACCATATATTTT.

J is TRBJ1-1 and V is TRBV11-1; D is ambiguous. CDR1 is SGHAT, CDR2 FQDESV, per germline (reference sequence). The V end was cut by 3 bases, the J end by 3 bases, with 14 bases between. This CDR3 contains 15 residues. The CDR3 here is CASSFWGREDTEAFF. Here the CDR3 DNA reads TGTGCCAGCAGCTTCTGGGGAAGGGAGGACACTGAAGCTTTCTTT.

The rearrangement links TRBV18 to TRBJ2-5; the D call may be TRBD1 or TRBD2 (5 bases each). Germline lookup yields CDR1 KGHSH and CDR2 LQKENI. Trimming removed 2 bases at V and 5 bases at J, with 9 bases between. CDR3 length: 13 amino acids. The CDR3 region has the DNA TGTGCCAGCTCACCAAGGGGCGGGGAGACCCAGTACTTC. Translation: CASSPRGGETQYF.

V is TRBV6-6 and J is TRBJ1-2; D call uncertain. Trimming left V 8 bases short and J 6 bases short, with 16 bases between. This CDR3 region has 13 residues. CDR1 is MNHNY, CDR2 SVGAGI, per germline (reference sequence). CDR3 in amino acids: CASYLRGGNGYTF. Written as DNA, the CDR3 is TGTGCCAGCTACCTACGGGGAGGGAATGGCTACACCTTC.

The V and J genes are TRBV2 and TRBJ1-2; TRBD1 might be the D (6 bases). V shed 6 bases and J shed 3 bases, with 17 bases lying between them. Germline CDR1 reads SNHLY; CDR2 reads FYNNEI. The CDR3 sequence is 15 residues long. The CDR3 is CASSPRPGEYYGYTF. CDR3 bases: TGTGCCAGCAGCCCTCGGCCAGGGGAGTACTATGGCTACACCTTC.

The rearrangement uses TRBV20-1 and TRBJ1-3; D is unresolved. The CDR3 is 11 amino acids. V lost 2 bases and J 4 bases, leaving 3 bases between the germline ends. The germline V gene encodes CDR1 DFQATT and CDR2 SNEGSKA (reference sequence). In nucleotides, the CDR3 is TGCAGTGCTAGAAGAGGAAACACCATATATTTT. Amino acids: CSARRGNTIYF.

The J gene is TRBJ2-3, the V gene TRBV5-4, with a tentative D call TRBD2 (6 bases). Germline V gene data show CDR1 as SGHNT and CDR2 as YYREEE (reference sequence). The CDR3 is 15 amino acids. The V end was cut by 7 bases, the J end by 1 base, with 16 bases between. CDR3 bases: TGTGCCAGCGGTAAAGGGTCGGGGGGCACAGATACGCAGTATTTT. It codes for CASGKGSGGTDTQYF.

The table lists this clone with a count of one. The rearrangement uses TRBV4-2 and TRBJ1-2, with 7 bases identical to TRBD1. The CDR3 length is 16 residues. The germline CDR1 and CDR2 sequences are LGHNA and YNFKEQ. V gave up 2 bases and J gave up 5 bases; unmatched junction bases: 11. CDR3 residues: CASSQPPGQLTYGYTF. The CDR3 DNA follows: TGTGCCAGCAGCCAACCGCCGGGACAGTTAACTTATGGCTACACCTTC.

This chain connects TRBV4-2 to TRBJ2-2; 10 nucleotides align to TRBD2. The CDR3 has 16 amino acids. V lost 1 base and J lost 4; bases outside the gene matches: 3. The germline CDR1 and CDR2 sequences are LGHNA and YNFKEQ. The CDR3 DNA sequence: TGTGCCAGCAGCCAAGTCCTAGCGGGGGTCACCGGGGAGCTGTTTTTT. Translated, it gives CASSQVLAGVTGELFF.

The V and J genes are TRBV23-1 and TRBJ2-1; D might be TRBD1 or TRBD2, each matching 6 bases. TRBV23-1 is marked as an open reading frame, function uncertain. V was clipped by 2 bases and J by 0 bases, with 23 bases between them. There are 20 residues in the CDR3. This chain's CDR3 is CASSQAGGGISSSSYNEQFF. In nucleotides, the CDR3 is TGCGCCAGCAGTCAAGCCGGGGGCGGGATATCTTCCAGCTCCTACAATGAGCAGTTCTTC.

The chain joins TRBV5-1 to TRBJ1-1, with D perhaps matching TRBD1 (5 bases). Trimming cost V 0 bases and J 4 bases, with 13 bases left between them. Germline CDR1 and CDR2: SGHRS and YFSETQ. The CDR3 contains 15 residues. CDR3 residues: CASSLDPGGGTEAFF. The CDR3 region has the DNA TGCGCCAGCAGCTTGGATCCGGGGGGAGGCACTGAAGCTTTCTTT.

V gene TRBV30 combines with J gene TRBJ1-5, with a possible D match to TRBD1 (6 bases). This CDR3 region has 16 residues. Looked up from germline, CDR1 is GTSNPN and CDR2 is SVGIG (reference sequence). V dropped 0 bases and J dropped 1 base, with 13 bases sitting between them. The CDR3 loop is CAWSVRAGTSNQPQHF. CDR3 nucleotide sequence: TGTGCCTGGAGTGTACGGGCAGGGACAAGCAATCAGCCCCAGCATTTT.